A single sample is the source of the 23 T cell receptor beta chains below, sequenced in a study of blood T cell repertoires in COVID-19. Sequencing was performed with immunoSEQ multiplex PCR; in TCRdb, only in-frame clones are kept and a portion is missing. This table has about 120,000 clones, roughly 76% appearing once. Sequenced material: peripheral blood. These receptors were collected from a woman between 55 and 75 years old with acute or convalescent COVID-19.

Only one count was recorded for this clone. The chain uses TRBV28 and TRBJ1-5; D not resolved. The CDR3 consists of 15 residues. V was pared by 6 bases and J by 2 bases, with 14 bases between. Per germline, CDR1 MDHEN and CDR2 SYDVKM. CDR3 nucleotide sequence: TGTGCCAGCAGACTCCCGACTGCGGGCAATCAGCCCCAGCATTTT. Encoded protein: CASRLPTAGNQPQHF. The full variable domain, with the rest looked up from reference TRBV28 and TRBJ1-5, is DVKVTQSSRYLVKRTGEKVFLECVQDMDHENMFWYRQDPGLGLRLIYFSYDVKMKEKGDIPEGYSVSREKKERFSLILESASTNQTSMYLCASRLPTAGNQPQHFGDGTRLSIL.

The genes are TRBV11-1 and TRBJ1-2; D remains unclear. Germline values: CDR1 SGHAT, CDR2 FQDESV (reference sequence). CDR3 length equals 14 residues. V was cut by 6 bases and J by 9 bases, with 20 bases left in between. In DNA, the CDR3 is TGTGCCAGCAGGGAGTACACGGATGGGTCGAGCTACACCTTC. This sequence encodes CASREYTDGSSYTF.

The gene calls are TRBV4-3 and TRBJ1-2; D perhaps matches TRBD1 (6 bases). The CDR3 consists of 13 residues. V was cut by 3 bases and J by 8 bases, with 13 bases left in between. The germline V gene has CDR1 LGHNA and CDR2 YSLEER. CDR3 residues: CASSQDGQWGYTF. CDR3 nucleotide sequence: TGCGCCAGCAGCCAGGACGGACAGTGGGGCTACACCTTC.

The chain employs TRBV14 and TRBJ1-3, with 9 bases identical to TRBD1. The CDR3 is made up of 15 amino acids. V lost 5 bases and J lost 3; bases outside the gene matches: 5. The germline V gene has CDR1 SGHDN and CDR2 FVKESK. The CDR3 region has the DNA TGTGCCAGCAGCACACAGGGGGCGTTTGGAAACACCATATATTTT. Its translation: CASSTQGAFGNTIYF.

V gene TRBV6-5 combines with J gene TRBJ1-4; D not certain. Germline-derived CDR1 and CDR2 are MNHEY and SVGAGI. Deletions cut 7 bases from V and 5 bases from J, with 14 bases between. The CDR3 is 14 residues long. For the CDR3, the DNA is TGTGCCAGCATCAGAGGGCAGACAAATGAAAAACTGTTTTTT. This codes for CASIRGQTNEKLFF.

This chain uses TRBV12-3 or TRBV12-4 with TRBJ1-2; D unclear. Trimming shortened V by 3 bases and J by 7 bases, and 12 bases separated the two germline ends. This CDR3 contains 13 residues. CDR3 nucleotides: TGTGCCAGCAGTTTGACAAAAGCGGGTGGCTACACCTTC. It encodes CASSLTKAGGYTF.

The rearrangement joins TRBV29-1 to TRBJ2-3; possible D gene TRBD2, 6 bases. Germline CDR1 and CDR2: SQVTM and ANQGSEA. The CDR3 contains 13 residues. Between the trimmed V and J ends, which lost 3 bases and 1 base, there was a span of 8 bases. CDR3 loop: CSVDTGGTDTQYF. The CDR3 coding sequence is TGCAGCGTTGATACGGGAGGCACAGATACGCAGTATTTT.

In its sample, this clone was seen a few times. This rearrangement joins TRBV28 to TRBJ2-7; D possibly corresponds to TRBD1 (7 bases). The germline V gene encodes CDR1 MDHEN and CDR2 SYDVKM. The ends were cut back, 4 bases at V and 1 base at J, with 8 bases in the middle. This CDR3 is built from 13 residues. CDR3 protein: CASSSGGSYEQYF. In nucleotides, the CDR3 is TGTGCCAGCAGTTCAGGGGGGTCCTACGAGCAGTACTTC.

The V call is TRBV6-1, the J call TRBJ2-3; TRBD2 aligns across 10 bases. V lost 1 base to trimming and J lost 5 bases; unmatched junction nucleotides: 6. Germline CDR1 is MNHNS and CDR2 is SASEGT. The CDR3 loop spans 16 amino acids. The CDR3 sequence is CASSEGSGGAGDTQYF. CDR3 nucleotide sequence: TGTGCCAGCAGTGAAGGCAGCGGGGGGGCGGGAGATACGCAGTATTTT.

This clone was observed a few times. This sequence joins TRBV18 and TRBJ1-2; no clear D gene. Germline V CDR1 and CDR2: KGHSH, LQKENI. V was clipped by 3 bases and J by 4 bases, with 12 bases between them. The CDR3 loop spans 14 amino acids. This CDR3 is CASSPASGSYGYTF. The CDR3 nucleotides read TGTGCCAGCTCACCCGCCTCAGGCTCCTATGGCTACACCTTC. Full variable domain (missing parts from reference TRBV18 and TRBJ1-2): NAGVMQNPRHLVRRRGQEARLRCSPMKGHSHVYWYRQLPEEGLKFMVYLQKENIIDESGMPKERFSAEFPKEGPSILRIQQVVRGDSAAYFCASSPASGSYGYTFGSGTRLTVV.

Only a few counts were recorded for this clone. The chain carries TRBV5-1 and TRBJ2-1, with D perhaps TRBD2 (6 bases). The CDR3 has 16 amino acids. Germline CDR1 is SGHRS and CDR2 is YFSETQ. The V and J ends lost 0 bases and 7 bases respectively, with 17 bases between them. CDR3 amino acids: CASSLASGGEKNEQFF. The CDR3 bases are TGCGCCAGCAGCTTGGCCTCTGGCGGGGAAAAGAATGAGCAGTTCTTC.

The chain uses TRBV28 and TRBJ2-3; D possibly corresponds to TRBD2 (5 bases). The CDR3 length is 15 residues. V lost 7 bases and J 2 bases, leaving 16 bases between the germline ends. Germline values: CDR1 MDHEN, CDR2 SYDVKM. CDR3 in DNA: TGTGCCAGCAATTCCCAGCGGACCCTCACAGATACGCAGTATTTT. Amino acids: CASNSQRTLTDTQYF.

In its sample, this clone is medium-sized. Other DNA sequences in the same sample also yield this CDR3. The V and J genes are TRBV6-5 and TRBJ1-5; D is unresolved. Looked up from germline, CDR1 is MNHEY and CDR2 is SVGAGI. V shed 0 bases and J shed 5 bases, with 5 bases lying between them. This CDR3 is 13 amino acids long. This CDR3 is CASSYSGDQPQHF. In nucleotides, the CDR3 is TGTGCCAGCAGTTACTCGGGAGATCAGCCCCAGCATTTT.

In this sample, this clone turned up a few times. The genes are TRBV7-2 and TRBJ2-7; 9 bases fit TRBD1. V trimming: 1 base; J trimming: 5 bases; junction bases outside the gene matches: 3. CDR1 SGHTA and CDR2 FQGNSA come from the germline V gene. CDR3 size: 14 residues. CDR3 nucleotides: TGTGCCAGCAGCTTAGGGACAGGGGCCCACGAGCAGTACTTC. Residues: CASSLGTGAHEQYF.

The V and J genes are TRBV19 and TRBJ2-6, with TRBD1 identical over 7 bases. The CDR3 consists of 15 residues. V was pared by 5 bases and J by 2 bases, with 3 bases of the junction left unmatched. Germline CDR1 reads LNHDA; CDR2 reads SQIVND (reference sequence). In nucleotides, the CDR3 is TGTGCCAGTAGTCCCCAGGGGGCTGGGGCCAACGTCCTGACTTTC. Its protein product is CASSPQGAGANVLTF.

The chain links TRBV3-1 (or the pseudogene TRBV3-2) to TRBJ2-1; the match to TRBD2 covers 13 bases. Trimming cost V 2 bases and J 6 bases; bases outside gene matches: 1. CDR1 is LGHDT and CDR2 is YNNKEL in the germline V gene (reference sequence). The CDR3 runs to 15 residues. CDR3 DNA: TGTGCCAGCAGCCAAACTAGCGGGGGGGGCAATGAGCAGTTCTTC. It is translated as CASSQTSGGGNEQFF.

This chain uses TRBV19 with TRBJ2-3; D is possibly TRBD1 (5 bases). The CDR3 contains 15 residues. V was clipped by 4 bases and J by 3 bases, with 14 bases between them. Germline V CDR1 and CDR2: LNHDA, SQIVND (reference sequence). CDR3 protein: CASSTGQLVTDTQYF. The CDR3 DNA is TGTGCCAGTAGTACAGGGCAGCTGGTTACAGATACGCAGTATTTT.

The chain carries TRBV18 and TRBJ1-1, with unresolved D. Germline V CDR1 and CDR2: KGHSH, LQKENI. Trimming removed 4 bases at V and 4 bases at J, with 19 bases between. The CDR3 is 16 amino acids. CDR3 amino acids: CASSLAVGEVSTEAFF. The CDR3 bases are TGTGCCAGCTCACTCGCGGTTGGGGAGGTAAGCACTGAAGCTTTCTTT.

The gene calls are TRBV5-1 and TRBJ1-2, with 7 bases lining up with TRBD1. The ends lost 2 bases at V and 0 bases at J; junction bases unmatched: 13. Per the germline V gene, CDR1 is SGHRS and CDR2 is YFSETQ. The CDR3 has 18 amino acids. CDR3 protein: CASSLRSGTAASNYGYTF. DNA for the CDR3: TGCGCCAGCAGCTTACGATCCGGGACAGCCGCCTCTAACTATGGCTACACCTTC. The full variable domain, completed using reference TRBV5-1 and TRBJ1-2, is KAGVTQTPRYLIKTRGQQVTLSCSPISGHRSVSWYQQTPGQGLQFLFEYFSETQRNKGNFPGRFSGRQFSNSRSEMNVSTLELGDSALYLCASSLRSGTAASNYGYTFGSGTRLTVV.

This chain joins TRBV15 and TRBJ1-1, with 8 bases that match TRBD1. The CDR3 totals 14 residues. J was trimmed by 6 bases and V by 0 bases; bases with no gene match: 3. The germline V gene encodes CDR1 LNHNV and CDR2 YYDKDF (reference sequence). The CDR3 is CATSREVQGAEAFF. The CDR3 bases are TGTGCCACCAGCAGAGAGGTACAGGGGGCTGAAGCTTTCTTT.

The rearrangement links TRBV19 to TRBJ1-5; the D gene is possibly TRBD1 (6 bases). The CDR3 loop spans 16 amino acids. Trimming removed 7 bases at V and 1 base at J, with 17 bases between. Germline-derived CDR1 and CDR2 are LNHDA and SQIVND (reference sequence). This CDR3 reads CASISTWTVSNQPQHF. The CDR3 DNA follows: TGTGCCAGTATCAGTACTTGGACAGTGAGCAATCAGCCCCAGCATTTT.

The chain has TRBV19 and TRBJ1-5; 7 nucleotides agree with TRBD1. With V trimmed by 6 bases and J by 1 base, 6 bases remained unmatched. The CDR3 length is 15 residues. Germline CDR1 LNHDA, CDR2 SQIVND (reference sequence). In DNA form, the CDR3 reads TGTGCCAGTAGAGAGGGGGCGATAAGCAATCAGCCCCAGCATTTT. The encoded protein is CASREGAISNQPQHF.

In this sample, this clone turned up a few times. In DNA form, the CDR3 reads TGCAGCGCTGAGGACAGGGGAGCTTTCTTT. This translates into CSAEDRGAFF. The V call is TRBV29-1, the J call TRBJ1-1; 9 positions match TRBD1. V was pared by 7 bases and J by 10 bases, with 4 bases of the junction left unmatched. Germline loops: CDR1 SQVTM, CDR2 ANQGSEA. This CDR3 contains 10 residues.